Given below is one T cell receptor beta chain in context. The entry originates in a study of control samples from healthy donors and cancer patients. The table came from immunoSEQ multiplex PCR; TCRdb's copy has only in-frame clones and leaves some out. The table records fewer than 70,000 clones, 87% of them present only once. Germline assignment: CDR1 SGHNT and CDR2 YENEEA. V gave up 4 bases and J gave up 2 bases, with 15 bases separating them. CDR3 length: 16 amino acids. The receptor was derived from a man aged 55 to 70 with head and neck cancer. The V gene is TRBV11-3, the J gene TRBJ2-1; D unresolved. The specimen was PBMCs. The CDR3 nucleotides read TGTGCCAGCAGCTCGTCGGCGGCAGTAGCCTACAATGAGCAGTTCTTC. Its translation: CASSSSAAVAYNEQFF.